The entry that follows covers one T cell receptor (beta chain) sequence. The target antigen is unknown. The source of the sample is a study of CD8+CD57+ T cells in acquired aplastic anemia. Study-level information: CD4+ and CD8+ cells, once sorted, gave DNA averaging roughly 3 ug.

There are 14 residues in the CDR3. Trimming shortened V by 7 bases and J by 4 bases, and 14 bases separated the two germline ends. For CDR3 and TCR beta VDJ profiling, genomic DNA was the template used. TCRdb passed the reads through MiXCR, listing each CDR3 protein once. The data show around 170,000 distinct CDR3 sequences, approximately 48% seen once. Study-wide points: A set of approximately 30 CD8+ CDR3 sequences was shared between patients and controls, and these sequences appeared highly expressed in patients.

Individuals selected for sequencing had exhibited CD8+CD57+ cell expansion on flow cytometry. All patients had severe acquired aplastic anemia. Patients were therapy-naive when their blood was sampled. J is TRBJ2-1 and V is TRBV12-3 or TRBV12-4, with D maybe TRBD2 (6 bases). The sample was sorted CD4+, CD8+, or CD8+CD57+ T cells (not recorded which) from PBMCs. The sequence was collected from a human donor with aplastic anemia. The CDR3 DNA is TGTGCCAGCACCAAACCTGGAGGGTACAATGAGCAGTTCTTC. It yields the protein CASTKPGGYNEQFF.